These 24 T cell receptor beta chains share one sample of origin, sequenced in a study of OX40 agonist ivuxolimab in advanced cancers. Only in-frame clones appear in the TCRdb table, and some are missing; sequencing was by immunoSEQ multiplex PCR. The table includes tens of thousands of clones, roughly nine tenths detected once. Sequencing used CD4+ or CD8+ T cells sorted from blood, obtained in a trial of the OX40 agonist ivuxolimab. These receptors came from an adult with an advanced solid tumor such as melanoma, head and neck, liver or kidney cancer.

The rearrangement joins TRBV6-1 to TRBJ1-5, with 10 nucleotides matching TRBD1. The CDR3 sequence is 15 residues long. CDR1 and CDR2 from the germline V gene are MNHNS and SASEGT. After removal of 8 bases from V and 2 bases from J, the junction contained 6 bases not matched to a gene. CDR3 protein: CASRDRGWGNQPQHF. In DNA, the CDR3 is TGTGCCAGCCGGGACAGGGGTTGGGGCAATCAGCCCCAGCATTTT.

The rearrangement links TRBV2 to TRBJ1-2; TRBD1 agrees at 12 bases. Germline V gene sequence: CDR1 SNHLY, CDR2 FYNNEI. The ends lost 1 base at V and 8 bases at J; junction bases unmatched: 5. The CDR3 extends over 15 amino acids. This chain's CDR3 is CASSEGGTGGRGYTF. In nucleotides, the CDR3 is TGTGCCAGCAGTGAAGGGGGGACAGGGGGCCGGGGCTACACCTTC.

The chain has TRBV7-3 and TRBJ1-1; the D is unclear. CDR3 length: 13 amino acids. The ends were cut back, 0 bases at V and 1 base at J, with 3 bases in the middle. The germline V gene encodes CDR1 SGHTA and CDR2 FQGTGA. The CDR3 sequence is CASSLTKNTEAFF. CDR3 coding DNA: TGTGCCAGCAGCTTAACAAAGAACACTGAAGCTTTCTTT.

The V call is TRBV20-1, the J call TRBJ2-1; TRBD2 agrees at 7 bases. This CDR3 is 11 amino acids long. CDR1 and CDR2 from the germline V gene are DFQATT and SNEGSKA (reference sequence). V lost 5 bases, J lost 15 bases, and 10 bases stayed unmatched. CDR3 DNA sequence: TGCAGTGCTCCCTTGGAGCGGGAAATGTTCTTC. Translating it yields CSAPLEREMFF.

This chain joins TRBV5-1 and TRBJ2-1; 12 positions agree with TRBD2. The CDR3 totals 15 residues. V lost 4 bases, J lost 8 bases, and 7 bases stayed unmatched. From germline, CDR1 is SGHRS and CDR2 YFSETQ. CDR3 nucleotide sequence: TGCGCCAGCAGCGCCCGACTAGCGGGAGAACATGAGCAGTTCTTC. As protein: CASSARLAGEHEQFF. The full variable domain, its missing parts supplied by reference TRBV5-1 and TRBJ2-1, is KAGVTQTPRYLIKTRGQQVTLSCSPISGHRSVSWYQQTPGQGLQFLFEYFSETQRNKGNFPGRFSGRQFSNSRSEMNVSTLELGDSALYLCASSARLAGEHEQFFGPGTRLTVL.

This chain links TRBV4-1 with TRBJ1-6; D is undetermined. The CDR3 spans 14 residues. Germline V gene sequence: CDR1 MGHRA, CDR2 YSYEKL. The V and J ends lost 7 bases and 0 bases respectively, with 7 bases between them. CDR3 DNA: TGCGCCAGCACGAGTTTCTCCTATAATTCACCCCTCCACTTT. Translating it yields CASTSFSYNSPLHF.

The chain recombines TRBV21-1 with TRBJ2-7. TRBV21-1 is a pseudogene locus. The CDR3 spans 14 residues. This CDR3 is CASSTKTGPYEQYF. Written as DNA, the CDR3 is TGTGCCAGCTCGACTAAAACAGGCCCCTACGAGCAGTACTTC.

The genes are TRBV11-2 and TRBJ2-7, with 10 bases lining up with TRBD1. CDR3 length: 16 residues. V trimming: 1 base; J trimming: 5 bases; junction bases outside the gene matches: 8. Germline assignment: CDR1 SGHAT and CDR2 FQNNGV. The CDR3 DNA sequence: TGTGCCAGCAGCTTAGTAAGAGGGACAGGGGTCCACGAGCAGTACTTC. Protein product: CASSLVRGTGVHEQYF.

V and J are TRBV29-1 and TRBJ2-3, with a possible D match to TRBD1 (5 bases). Germline CDR1 and CDR2: SQVTM and ANQGSEA. The CDR3 is 12 amino acids. V was pared by 4 bases and J by 3 bases, with 8 bases between. This chain's CDR3 is CSVVGQTDTQYF. DNA for the CDR3: TGCAGCGTTGTTGGACAAACAGATACGCAGTATTTT.

The rearrangement joins TRBV7-6 to TRBJ2-1; the D is unclear. Trimming pared 2 bases from V and 1 base from J, leaving 9 bases between. CDR3 length: 15 amino acids. From germline, CDR1 is SGHVS and CDR2 FNYEAQ. For the CDR3, the DNA is TGTGCCAGCAGCTTAAAGAGAGGATCCTACAATGAGCAGTTCTTC. Translated, it gives CASSLKRGSYNEQFF.

V gene TRBV5-6 combines with J gene TRBJ2-3, with D possibly TRBD2 on 6 matching bases. CDR1 and CDR2 (germline): SGHDT, YYEEEE. V was clipped by 4 bases and J by 3 bases, with 15 bases between them. The CDR3 totals 15 residues. The CDR3 bases are TGTGCCAGCAGCCTGGGAGGCCTACTAACAGATACGCAGTATTTT. This codes for CASSLGGLLTDTQYF.

This chain uses TRBV6-4 with TRBJ2-2, with 7 bases fitting TRBD1. This CDR3 has 14 amino acids. CDR1 and CDR2 (germline): MRHNA, SNTAGT. J lost 3 bases, V lost 6 bases, and 4 bases had no gene match. CDR3 nucleotide sequence: TGTGCCAGCAGACCCGGGACAGACACCGGGGAGCTGTTTTTT. It codes for CASRPGTDTGELFF.

The chain joins TRBV28 to TRBJ1-4; D may be TRBD1 (6 bases). V gave up 5 bases and J gave up 2 bases, with 18 bases separating them. Germline CDR1 and CDR2: MDHEN and SYDVKM. The CDR3 has 17 amino acids. CDR3 protein: CASSPMGGGFTNEKLFF. The CDR3 coding sequence is TGTGCCAGCAGTCCGATGGGAGGGGGGTTTACTAATGAAAAACTGTTTTTT.

This sequence joins TRBV2 and TRBJ2-4; D unresolved. The CDR3 runs to 13 residues. V lost 6 bases, J lost 0 bases, and 6 bases lay in between. Germline values: CDR1 SNHLY, CDR2 FYNNEI. The CDR3 nucleotides read TGTGCCAGCAGGGAGTTAGCCAAAAACATTCAGTACTTC. This gives the protein CASRELAKNIQYF. The whole variable domain, filled in from reference TRBV2 and TRBJ2-4, reads EPEVTQTPSHQVTQMGQEVILRCVPISNHLYFYWYRQILGQKVEFLVSFYNNEISEKSEIFDDQFSVERPDGSNFTLKIRSTKLEDSAMYFCASRELAKNIQYFGAGTRLSVL.

The chain combines TRBV11-2 with TRBJ1-3, with D perhaps TRBD1 (6 bases). This CDR3 region has 16 residues. CDR1 is SGHAT, CDR2 FQNNGV, per germline. V was shortened by 6 bases and J by 2 bases, with 17 bases between the two germline ends. Here the CDR3 reads CASRGGPAGTGNTIYF. The CDR3 nucleotides read TGTGCCAGCAGGGGGGGGCCGGCAGGGACTGGAAACACCATATATTTT. Variable domain in full (rest from reference TRBV11-2 and TRBJ1-3): EAGVAQSPRYKIIEKRQSVAFWCNPISGHATLYWYQQILGQGPKLLIQFQNNGVVDDSQLPKDRFSAERLKGVDSTLKIQPAKLEDSAVYLCASRGGPAGTGNTIYFGEGSWLTVV.

The chain is built from TRBV2 and TRBJ1-5; D is ambiguous. V gave up 5 bases and J gave up 6 bases, with 5 bases separating them. Germline assignment: CDR1 SNHLY and CDR2 FYNNEI. CDR3 length equals 11 residues. The CDR3 reads CASSLGQPQHF. As DNA, the CDR3 is TGTGCCAGCAGTCTCGGTCAGCCCCAGCATTTT.

The V call is TRBV21-1, the J call TRBJ2-5; TRBD2 is taken as the D call from the table, unchecked against the DNA. TRBV21-1 counts as a pseudogene. CDR3 length: 16 residues. The chain's CDR3 is CASSKERGRYQETQYF. For the CDR3, the DNA is TGTGCCAGCAGCAAAGAGCGGGGCAGGTACCAAGAGACCCAGTACTTC.

There are a few counts of this clone. This sequence joins TRBV18 and TRBJ1-2; D perhaps matches TRBD1 (5 bases). The CDR3 is 13 residues long. Trimming removed 1 base from V and 7 bases from J, with 10 bases in between. Germline V lookup: CDR1 KGHSH, CDR2 LQKENI. The CDR3 reads CASSPRAGGGYTF. CDR3 DNA sequence: TGTGCCAGCTCACCACGAGCGGGGGGTGGCTACACCTTC.

This chain links TRBV7-9 with TRBJ2-1; 7 bases match TRBD2. V was clipped by 5 bases and J by 12 bases; unmatched bases: 13. There are 14 residues in the CDR3. Per the germline V gene, CDR1 is SEHNR and CDR2 is FQNEAQ (reference sequence). DNA for the CDR3: TGTGCCAGCAGCGACCCCGGGCAGCGGGAATGGCAGTTCTTC. Translated, it gives CASSDPGQREWQFF.

This rearrangement joins TRBV14 to TRBJ2-3; TRBD2 might be the D (7 bases). Germline lookup yields CDR1 SGHDN and CDR2 FVKESK. The CDR3 extends over 17 amino acids. V lost 1 base to trimming and J lost 4 bases, with 18 bases between them. The CDR3 nucleotides read TGTGCCAGCAGCCAAGCTTGGAGGGGGGGCAGAGCAGATACGCAGTATTTT. It encodes CASSQAWRGGRADTQYF.

The chain has TRBV18 and TRBJ2-7, with TRBD1 matching over 10 bases. Trimming at V came to 6 bases and at J to 6 bases, leaving 5 bases not matched to a gene. Looked up from germline, CDR1 is KGHSH and CDR2 is LQKENI. The CDR3 is made up of 13 amino acids. In DNA, the CDR3 is TGTGCCAGCTCTCCGGGACAGGGGTTCGAGCAGTACTTC. It codes for CASSPGQGFEQYF.

The rearrangement uses TRBV13 and TRBJ1-1, with D tentatively TRBD1 (6 bases). The germline V gene encodes CDR1 PRHDT and CDR2 FYEKMQ (reference sequence). Trimming removed 4 bases at V and 4 bases at J, with 13 bases between. CDR3 size: 14 residues. The CDR3 spells CASSWEQGRTEAFF. CDR3 DNA: TGTGCCAGCAGCTGGGAACAGGGACGCACTGAAGCTTTCTTT.

The chain employs TRBV9 and TRBJ2-1; D unclear. Germline lookup yields CDR1 SGDLS and CDR2 YYNGEE. Trimming cost V 1 base and J 4 bases, with 6 bases left between them. The CDR3 covers 13 residues. The CDR3, as DNA: TGTGCCAGCAGCGTACAAGCTTACAATGAGCAGTTCTTC. It codes for CASSVQAYNEQFF. The full variable domain, in which reference TRBV9 and TRBJ2-1 provide the parts outside the CDR3, is DSGVTQTPKHLITATGQRVTLRCSPRSGDLSVYWYQQSLDQGLQFLIQYYNGEERAKGNILERFSAQQFPDLHSELNLSSLELGDSALYFCASSVQAYNEQFFGPGTRLTVL.

This rearrangement joins TRBV29-1 to TRBJ2-5; 7 bases map to TRBD2. This CDR3 has 16 residues. Germline CDR1 reads SQVTM; CDR2 reads ANQGSEA. J gave up 4 bases and V 4 bases, and 15 bases lay outside the gene matches. CDR3 sequence reads: CSVAPPSSTSAETQYF. DNA for the CDR3: TGCAGCGTTGCACCACCCTCCTCTACTAGCGCAGAGACCCAGTACTTC.